This T cell receptor beta chain was observed in a study of T cells in Graves' hyperthyroidism and ophthalmopathy. Study-level results: The model anticipated ophthalmopathy a median about 7 months pre-onset. Most thyroid clonotypes expanded above 0.001 were also detected in blood.

Graves' hyperthyroidism without ophthalmopathy progression within 18 months was termed stable. Cells are PBMCs isolated from approximately 9.2 ml of fresh blood. Remarks on this clonotype: What it recognizes is unknown.

TCR beta CDR3 regions were amplified from RNA. Using the HTBI primer set, a first-round RT-PCR was run on the TCR CDR3. TCRdb re-derived calls from the multiplex PCR reads in MiXCR, one entry per CDR3 protein. Of approximately 870,000 distinct CDR3 sequences in the sample, 38% were seen once. The germline V gene encodes CDR1 DFQATT and CDR2 SNEGSKA (reference sequence). V lost 8 bases and J 1 base, leaving 11 bases between the germline ends. This CDR3 comprises 12 residues. The source of this sequence is a man aged 18 to 30 with Graves' hyperthyroidism. The sample consisted of blood. This chain connects TRBV20-1 to TRBJ2-5; a possible D gene is TRBD1 (5 bases). CDR3 sequence (DNA): TGCAGTCACAGGTACCTCCAAGAGACCCAGTACTTC. Its translation is CSHRYLQETQYF.